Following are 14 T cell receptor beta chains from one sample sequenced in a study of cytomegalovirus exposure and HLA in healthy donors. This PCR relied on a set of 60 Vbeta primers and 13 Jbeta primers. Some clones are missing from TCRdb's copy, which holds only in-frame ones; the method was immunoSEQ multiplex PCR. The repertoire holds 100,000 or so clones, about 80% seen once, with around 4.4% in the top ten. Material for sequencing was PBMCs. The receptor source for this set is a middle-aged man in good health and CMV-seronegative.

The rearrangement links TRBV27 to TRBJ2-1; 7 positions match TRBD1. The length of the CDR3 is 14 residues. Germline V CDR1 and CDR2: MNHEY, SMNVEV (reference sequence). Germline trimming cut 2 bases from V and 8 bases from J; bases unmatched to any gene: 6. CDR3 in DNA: TGTGCCAGCAGTTTAAACAGGGGAAGGGATGAGCAGTTCTTC. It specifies CASSLNRGRDEQFF.

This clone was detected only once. CDR3 DNA: TGTGCCAGCAGTGGAGGCCACACATATAATTCACCCCTCCACTTT. This gives the protein CASSGGHTYNSPLHF. V is TRBV2 and J is TRBJ1-6; D remains ambiguous. Germline V gene data show CDR1 as SNHLY and CDR2 as FYNNEI. CDR3 size: 15 residues. Trimming took 4 bases from V and 4 from J, leaving 11 bases between them.

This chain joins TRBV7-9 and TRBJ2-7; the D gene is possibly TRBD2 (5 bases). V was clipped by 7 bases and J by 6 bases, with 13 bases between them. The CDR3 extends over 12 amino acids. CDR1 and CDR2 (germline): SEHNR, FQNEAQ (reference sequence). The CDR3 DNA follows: TGTGCCAGCACCTCCGGGGTAAGCGAGCAGTACGTC. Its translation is CASTSGVSEQYV.

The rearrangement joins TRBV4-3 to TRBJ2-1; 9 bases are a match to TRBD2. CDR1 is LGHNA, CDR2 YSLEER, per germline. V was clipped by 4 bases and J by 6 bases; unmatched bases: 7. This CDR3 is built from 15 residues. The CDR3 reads CASSPAGGATNEQFF. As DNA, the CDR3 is TGCGCCAGCAGCCCCGCGGGGGGGGCAACCAATGAGCAGTTCTTC.

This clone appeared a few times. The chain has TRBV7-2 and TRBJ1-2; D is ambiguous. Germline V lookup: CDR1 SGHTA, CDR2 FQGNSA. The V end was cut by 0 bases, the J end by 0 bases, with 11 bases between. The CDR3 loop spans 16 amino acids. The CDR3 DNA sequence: TGTGCCAGCAGCTTAGCGGTTGCAGTCTCTAACTATGGCTACACCTTC. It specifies CASSLAVAVSNYGYTF.

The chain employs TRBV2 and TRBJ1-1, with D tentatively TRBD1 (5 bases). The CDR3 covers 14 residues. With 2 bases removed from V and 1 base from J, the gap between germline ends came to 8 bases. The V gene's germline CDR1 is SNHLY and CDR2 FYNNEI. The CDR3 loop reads CASSESGGNTEAFF. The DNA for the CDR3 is TGTGCCAGCAGTGAATCGGGGGGGAACACTGAAGCTTTCTTT.

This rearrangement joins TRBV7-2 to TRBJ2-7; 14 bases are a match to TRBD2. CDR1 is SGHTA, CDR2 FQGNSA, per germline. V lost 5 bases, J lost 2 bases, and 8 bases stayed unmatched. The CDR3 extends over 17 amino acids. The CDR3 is CASSRRLAGGLAYEQYF. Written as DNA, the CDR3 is TGTGCCAGCAGCCGTCGACTAGCGGGGGGGCTTGCCTACGAGCAGTACTTC.

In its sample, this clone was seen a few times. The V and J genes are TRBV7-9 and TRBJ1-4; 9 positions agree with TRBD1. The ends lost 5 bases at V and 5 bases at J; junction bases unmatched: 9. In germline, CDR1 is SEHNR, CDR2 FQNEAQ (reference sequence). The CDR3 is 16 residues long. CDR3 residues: CASSLGQGRGNEKLFF. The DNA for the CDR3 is TGTGCCAGCAGCCTCGGACAGGGGAGGGGCAATGAAAAACTGTTTTTT.

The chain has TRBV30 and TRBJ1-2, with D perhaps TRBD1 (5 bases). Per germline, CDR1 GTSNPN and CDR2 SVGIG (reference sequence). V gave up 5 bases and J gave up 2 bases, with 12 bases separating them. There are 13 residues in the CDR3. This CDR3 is CAWGRGVNYGYTF. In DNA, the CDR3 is TGTGCCTGGGGTCGGGGGGTAAACTATGGCTACACCTTC.

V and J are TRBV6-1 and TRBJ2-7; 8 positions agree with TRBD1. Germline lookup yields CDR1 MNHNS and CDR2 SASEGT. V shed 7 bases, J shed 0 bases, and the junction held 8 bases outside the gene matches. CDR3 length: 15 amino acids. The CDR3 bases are TGTGCCAGCAACCCCCGGACAGGGAGCTCCTACGAGCAGTACGTC. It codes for CASNPRTGSSYEQYV.

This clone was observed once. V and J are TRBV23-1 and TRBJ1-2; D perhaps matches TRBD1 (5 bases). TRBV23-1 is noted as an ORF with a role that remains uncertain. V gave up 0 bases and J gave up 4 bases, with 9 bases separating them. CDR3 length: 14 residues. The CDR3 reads CASSQSYRPYGYTF. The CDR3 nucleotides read TGCGCCAGCAGTCAATCATACAGGCCCTATGGCTACACCTTC.

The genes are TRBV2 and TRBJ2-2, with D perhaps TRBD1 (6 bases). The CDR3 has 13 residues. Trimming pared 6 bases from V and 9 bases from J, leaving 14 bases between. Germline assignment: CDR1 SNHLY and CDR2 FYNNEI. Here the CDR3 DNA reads TGTGCCAGCAGCTTATTACAGGGCAGGGAGCTGTTTTTT. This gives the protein CASSLLQGRELFF.

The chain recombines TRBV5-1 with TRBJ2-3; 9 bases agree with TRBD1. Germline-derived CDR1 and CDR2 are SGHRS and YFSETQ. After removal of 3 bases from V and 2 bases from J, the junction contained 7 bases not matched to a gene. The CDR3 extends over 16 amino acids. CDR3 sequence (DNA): TGCGCCAGCAGCTCGGGGACAGGGCAAGACACAGATACGCAGTATTTT. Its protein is CASSSGTGQDTDTQYF.

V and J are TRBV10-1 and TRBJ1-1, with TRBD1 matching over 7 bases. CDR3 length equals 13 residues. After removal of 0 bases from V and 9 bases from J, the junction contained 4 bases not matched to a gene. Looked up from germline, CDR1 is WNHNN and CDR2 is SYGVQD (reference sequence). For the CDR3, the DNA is TGCGCCAGCAGTGAGTCGGGGACAGCTAAAGCTTTCTTT. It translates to CASSESGTAKAFF.